A single sample is the source of the 8 T cell receptor beta chains below, sequenced in a study of T cell responses to AZD1222 COVID-19 vaccine. The table came from immunoSEQ multiplex PCR; TCRdb's copy has only in-frame clones and leaves some out. The sample has some 100,000 clones, about 86% seen once. Sequences were derived from peripheral blood, sampled 28 days after the second AZD1222 dose. The receptors here all came from an adult who received the AZD1222 COVID-19 vaccine.

The DNA of the CDR3 is TGCGCCAGCAGCCTCGGGACAGCGAATGAAAAACTGTTTTTT. It translates to CASSLGTANEKLFF. The chain has TRBV5-1 and TRBJ1-4; 7 nucleotides agree with TRBD1. Germline V gene sequence: CDR1 SGHRS, CDR2 YFSETQ. The CDR3 consists of 14 residues. V was pared by 4 bases and J by 5 bases, with 5 bases of the junction left unmatched.

The rearrangement links TRBV24-1 to TRBJ1-3, with unresolved D. Germline V gives CDR1 KGHDR, CDR2 SFDVKD. CDR3 length: 15 amino acids. V lost 6 bases and J 0 bases, leaving 11 bases between the germline ends. The CDR3 loop is CATSLFTLSGNTIYF. The CDR3 region has the DNA TGTGCCACCAGTTTGTTTACTCTCTCTGGAAACACCATATATTTT.

CDR3 DNA sequence: TGTGCCAGCAGTGGACAGAGGTCAAATTCACCCCTCCACTTT. Amino acid sequence: CASSGQRSNSPLHF. The chain employs TRBV2 and TRBJ1-6; TRBD1 is a possible D gene (5 bases). The ends were cut back, 4 bases at V and 7 bases at J, with 11 bases in the middle. The length of the CDR3 is 14 residues. The germline gives CDR1 SNHLY, CDR2 FYNNEI.

The genes are TRBV9 and TRBJ2-1, with D possibly TRBD2 on 5 matching bases. Trimming stripped 1 base from V and 5 bases from J, with 10 bases between. The germline CDR1 and CDR2 sequences are SGDLS and YYNGEE. This CDR3 region has 14 residues. The CDR3 protein is CASSVRGSNNEQFF. The CDR3 bases are TGTGCCAGCAGCGTACGTGGGAGTAACAATGAGCAGTTCTTC.

The chain uses TRBV28 and TRBJ1-2; a weak D match, TRBD1 (5 bases). Per the germline V gene, CDR1 is MDHEN and CDR2 is SYDVKM. CDR3 size: 12 residues. Trimming stripped 4 bases from V and 8 bases from J, with 11 bases between. The CDR3 coding sequence is TGTGCCAGCAGTTCACCAGGGTTCGGCTACACCTTC. Its protein is CASSSPGFGYTF.

V and J are TRBV18 and TRBJ2-5; a weak D match, TRBD1 (6 bases). V dropped 6 bases and J dropped 2 bases, with 13 bases sitting between them. The CDR3 runs to 14 residues. Looked up from germline, CDR1 is KGHSH and CDR2 is LQKENI. For the CDR3, the DNA is TGTGCCAGCTCGTCTCAGGACAGACAAGAGACCCAGTACTTC. Encoded protein: CASSSQDRQETQYF.

About this clone itself: This CDR3 is also generated by other DNA sequences in the sample. The genes are TRBV7-3 and TRBJ1-1; D is undetermined. Per the germline V gene, CDR1 is SGHTA and CDR2 is FQGTGA. Trimming cost V 0 bases and J 2 bases, with 4 bases left between them. The CDR3 is 13 amino acids. This CDR3 is CASSLTVNTEAFF. CDR3 DNA sequence: TGTGCCAGCAGCTTAACAGTTAACACTGAAGCTTTCTTT.

CDR3 residues: CASSQAGATNEKLFF. The DNA for the CDR3 is TGTGCCAGCAGCCAAGCGGGAGCAACTAATGAAAAACTGTTTTTT. The chain joins TRBV3-1 (or the pseudogene TRBV3-2) to TRBJ1-4; no reliable D call. Germline V gives CDR1 LGHDT, CDR2 YNNKEL (reference sequence). The V gene lost 1 base and the J gene lost 0 bases, with 6 bases spanning the gap. The CDR3 sequence is 15 residues long.